This T cell receptor (beta chain) was captured by sequencing in a study of cytomegalovirus exposure and HLA in healthy donors. Study-level points and caveats: Through in vitro validation, three CMV-associated chains were shown to be specific for CMV antigens.

The length of the CDR3 is 14 residues. Germline V gene data show CDR1 as SNHLY and CDR2 as FYNNEI. V lost 5 bases to trimming and J lost 7 bases; unmatched junction nucleotides: 9. 60 Vbeta and 13 Jbeta primers were used in PCR. Using immunoSEQ multiplex PCR, the repertoire was profiled, and TCRdb retains in-frame clones only, with some absent. The table has fewer than 25,000 clones, approximately 84% seen once. This clone has just a few counts. Its cognate antigen is unknown. Sequencing input: PBMCs. The gene calls are TRBV2 and TRBJ1-2; 8 positions match TRBD1. This receptor was identified in a human donor in good health. CDR3 sequence: CASSQGTGGPGYTF. The CDR3 coding sequence is TGTGCCAGCAGTCAAGGGACAGGCGGACCTGGCTACACCTTC.